This T cell receptor (beta chain) emerged from a study of T-cell reconstitution after alpha-beta-depleted transplantation in children. J was trimmed by 6 bases and V by 8 bases; bases with no gene match: 18. CDR3 length equals 15 residues. Per the germline V gene, CDR1 is SQVTM and CDR2 is ANQGSEA. Unique molecular identifiers were used to barcode this TCRbeta library. Using its own MiXCR run on the PCR reads, TCRdb lists one record per CDR3 protein. The sample lists roughly 300,000 distinct CDR3 sequences; about a tenth were seen once. This clonotype was observed at least ten times. The receptor was derived from a human donor who donated a stem cell graft to a child with acute lymphoblastic leukemia. The material was PBMCs from the stem cell graft donor, obtained from the stem cell graft. This chain links TRBV29-1 with TRBJ1-2, with 7 bases aligning to TRBD1. CDR3 nucleotide sequence: TGCAGCACGGGGACGGGAGGCACAGGGGCTAATGGCTACACCTTC. Its protein product is CSTGTGGTGANGYTF.